These 27 T cell receptor beta chains were sequenced from one sample in a study of cytomegalovirus exposure and HLA in healthy donors. Produced via immunoSEQ multiplex PCR; TCRdb's table is partial and in-frame only. Of approximately 150,000 clones in the sample, 87% were seen once. The sequencing input was PBMCs. The receptors come from a man aged 18 to 29 in good health and CMV-seropositive.

The chain carries TRBV2 and TRBJ2-1; the match to TRBD2 covers 10 bases. Trimming took 6 bases from V and 5 from J; bases not matched to a gene: 13. CDR3 length equals 17 residues. Germline-derived CDR1 and CDR2 are SNHLY and FYNNEI. Here the CDR3 reads CASSVPLAGLANNEQFF. CDR3 nucleotides: TGTGCCAGCAGCGTACCCTTAGCGGGACTAGCGAACAATGAGCAGTTCTTC. Complete variable domain (other parts from reference TRBV2 and TRBJ2-1): EPEVTQTPSHQVTQMGQEVILRCVPISNHLYFYWYRQILGQKVEFLVSFYNNEISEKSEIFDDQFSVERPDGSNFTLKIRSTKLEDSAMYFCASSVPLAGLANNEQFFGPGTRLTVL.

The chain couples TRBV7-3 to TRBJ1-2; 9 bases align to TRBD1. Trimming removed 0 bases from V and 6 bases from J; junction bases left unmatched: 5. Per germline, CDR1 SGHTA and CDR2 FQGTGA. The CDR3 sequence is 15 residues long. In DNA, the CDR3 is TGTGCCAGCAGCTTAACTGGACAGGGGAGGGATGGCTACACCTTC. This translates into CASSLTGQGRDGYTF.

By sample fraction, this clone is medium-sized (0.01 to 0.1%). This rearrangement joins TRBV4-2 to TRBJ2-1; the match to TRBD2 covers 7 bases. The CDR3 contains 16 residues. Germline V gives CDR1 LGHNA, CDR2 YNFKEQ. V was clipped by 0 bases and J by 4 bases; unmatched bases: 6. CDR3 loop: CASSQDRAGTYNEQFF. The CDR3 DNA is TGTGCCAGCAGCCAAGATAGAGCGGGAACTTACAATGAGCAGTTCTTC.

The gene calls are TRBV12-5 and TRBJ2-5, with 11 bases matching TRBD1. This CDR3 has 15 amino acids. Germline V lookup: CDR1 LGHNT, CDR2 FRNRAP. With 3 bases clipped from V and 4 bases from J, the junction kept 4 bases outside the gene matches. CDR3 DNA: TGTGCTAGTGGTTTTGGGACAGGGGGAAGAGAGACCCAGTACTTC. This encodes CASGFGTGGRETQYF.

This sequence joins TRBV11-2 and TRBJ2-7; tentatively, D is TRBD2 (7 bases). The CDR3 length is 14 residues. Germline CDR1 is SGHAT and CDR2 is FQNNGV. The V and J ends lost 1 base and 6 bases respectively, with 13 bases between them. This CDR3 reads CASSLGGGGSEQYF. CDR3 nucleotide sequence: TGTGCCAGCAGCTTAGGAGGGGGGGGCAGCGAGCAGTACTTC.

V gene TRBV4-1 combines with J gene TRBJ2-7; 9 nucleotides align to TRBD2. This CDR3 is built from 14 residues. Trimming at V came to 4 bases and at J to 4 bases, leaving 5 bases not matched to a gene. Per the germline V gene, CDR1 is MGHRA and CDR2 is YSYEKL. Here the CDR3 DNA reads TGCGCCAGCAGCCCCCTAGCGGGGCCTTACGAGCAGTACTTC. Protein sequence: CASSPLAGPYEQYF.

The chain recombines TRBV7-9 with TRBJ1-2, with 7 bases identical to TRBD1. Trimming cost V 4 bases and J 4 bases; bases outside gene matches: 9. The V gene's germline CDR1 is SEHNR and CDR2 FQNEAQ (reference sequence). The CDR3 consists of 15 residues. The CDR3 DNA reads as TGTGCCAGCAGCTCTTTGGACAGGTCCTCCTATGGCTACACCTTC. This codes for CASSSLDRSSYGYTF.

This rearrangement joins TRBV27 to TRBJ1-4; weak D call: TRBD1 (6 bases). V dropped 2 bases and J dropped 8 bases, with 12 bases sitting between them. The CDR3 is 14 amino acids. CDR1 MNHEY and CDR2 SMNVEV come from the germline V gene (reference sequence). The CDR3 reads CASSLPGTQEKLFF. The CDR3 coding sequence is TGTGCCAGCAGTTTACCCGGGACACAAGAAAAACTGTTTTTT.

The chain has TRBV29-1 and TRBJ2-2; 7 bases map to TRBD2. The germline CDR1 and CDR2 sequences are SQVTM and ANQGSEA. The junction had 9 bases not matched to a gene; V was cut back by 6 bases and J by 2 bases. The CDR3 is 15 residues long. CDR3: CSVGDWGGNTGELFF. For the CDR3, the DNA is TGCAGCGTGGGAGATTGGGGGGGAAACACCGGGGAGCTGTTTTTT.

This clone has more than one count but fewer than ten. The genes are TRBV2 and TRBJ1-1; 7 bases map to TRBD1. From germline, CDR1 is SNHLY and CDR2 FYNNEI. J lost 2 bases, V lost 6 bases, and 12 bases had no gene match. The CDR3 runs to 16 residues. CDR3 DNA: TGTGCCAGCAGGAGTGGGACAGCAAAGATAAACACTGAAGCTTTCTTT. It encodes CASRSGTAKINTEAFF.

The J gene is TRBJ2-2, the V gene TRBV5-1; D possibly corresponds to TRBD2 (7 bases). The CDR3 has 16 residues. Germline lookup yields CDR1 SGHRS and CDR2 YFSETQ. Trimming cost V 1 base and J 0 bases, with 10 bases left between them. This CDR3 reads CASSLRGGANTGELFF. The CDR3, as DNA: TGCGCCAGCAGCTTGCGAGGGGGGGCGAACACCGGGGAGCTGTTTTTT.

There are a few counts of this clone. The V call is TRBV10-3, the J call TRBJ1-2; maybe TRBD1 (5 bases). Trimming took 9 bases from V and 2 from J, leaving 13 bases between them. CDR1 and CDR2 (germline): ENHRY, SYGVKD. This CDR3 contains 13 residues. In nucleotides, the CDR3 is TGTGCCATTTTTGGGGGGATGAACTATGGCTACACCTTC. This sequence encodes CAIFGGMNYGYTF.

This chain links TRBV27 with TRBJ1-1, with 7 positions matching TRBD1. The germline CDR1 and CDR2 sequences are MNHEY and SMNVEV (reference sequence). After removal of 6 bases from V and 1 base from J, the junction contained 5 bases not matched to a gene. The CDR3 is 14 amino acids. The CDR3 sequence is CASRSGQQNTEAFF. CDR3 nucleotide sequence: TGTGCCAGCAGATCGGGACAGCAGAACACTGAAGCTTTCTTT.

The chain couples TRBV11-2 to TRBJ2-7, with a possible D match to TRBD2 (6 bases). Germline assignment: CDR1 SGHAT and CDR2 FQNNGV. Trimming took 1 base from V and 4 from J, leaving 8 bases between them. CDR3 length equals 13 residues. The CDR3 sequence is CASSLGLVYEQYF. The DNA of the CDR3 is TGTGCCAGCAGCTTAGGACTAGTATACGAGCAGTACTTC.

The genes are TRBV25-1 and TRBJ2-1; 10 positions agree with TRBD2. The V gene's germline CDR1 is MGHDK and CDR2 SYGVNS. J was trimmed by 7 bases and V by 0 bases; bases with no gene match: 9. The CDR3 length is 17 residues. CDR3 region: CASSEYEASGSRNEQFF. The CDR3, as DNA: TGTGCCAGCAGTGAATACGAGGCTAGCGGGAGTAGAAATGAGCAGTTCTTC.

J is TRBJ2-7 and V is TRBV4-1; TRBD2 matches at 9 bases. There are 17 residues in the CDR3. The germline gives CDR1 MGHRA, CDR2 YSYEKL. Trimming took 0 bases from V and 3 from J; bases not matched to a gene: 9. The CDR3 sequence: CASSQDLASGNSYEQYF. In nucleotides, the CDR3 is TGCGCCAGCAGCCAAGATCTGGCTAGCGGGAATAGCTACGAGCAGTACTTC.

The chain is built from TRBV10-3 and TRBJ2-7; 8 positions agree with TRBD1. CDR1 and CDR2 from the germline V gene are ENHRY and SYGVKD. This CDR3 comprises 13 residues. J gave up 6 bases and V 6 bases, and 7 bases lay outside the gene matches. Here the CDR3 DNA reads TGTGCCATCAGGGACAGGGATTCTGGCGAGCAGTACTTC. Its protein is CAIRDRDSGEQYF.

The chain carries TRBV6-5 and TRBJ2-5; TRBD2 is a possible D gene (6 bases). Germline V gene data show CDR1 as MNHEY and CDR2 as SVGAGI. V lost 2 bases to trimming and J lost 5 bases, with 15 bases between them. The CDR3 consists of 15 residues. CDR3 DNA sequence: TGTGCCAGCAGTTACCCGGGACTGTCGGGGGAGACCCAGTACTTC. This sequence encodes CASSYPGLSGETQYF.

The chain combines TRBV7-2 with TRBJ1-1; unclear D gene. Trimming shortened V by 7 bases and J by 0 bases, and 12 bases separated the two germline ends. The germline V gene encodes CDR1 SGHTA and CDR2 FQGNSA. The CDR3 spans 14 residues. CDR3 sequence reads: CASMEGRLNTEAFF. The DNA for the CDR3 is TGTGCCAGCATGGAGGGTCGGTTGAACACTGAAGCTTTCTTT.

The rearrangement joins TRBV10-1 to TRBJ2-3; D perhaps matches TRBD2 (7 bases). CDR3 length equals 14 residues. Trimming shortened V by 3 bases and J by 2 bases, and 9 bases separated the two germline ends. Germline V lookup: CDR1 WNHNN, CDR2 SYGVQD (reference sequence). CDR3 in amino acids: CASSDRGATDTQYF. The CDR3 nucleotides read TGCGCCAGCAGTGACCGGGGGGCCACAGATACGCAGTATTTT.

This clone was seen only once. V usage is TRBV5-1 and J usage is TRBJ1-1; 7 bases are shared with TRBD1. The germline gives CDR1 SGHRS, CDR2 YFSETQ. The CDR3 covers 15 residues. Trimming cost V 2 bases and J 4 bases; bases outside gene matches: 8. This CDR3 reads CASSLETGSITEAFF. In DNA form, the CDR3 reads TGCGCCAGCAGCTTAGAGACAGGGTCCATCACTGAAGCTTTCTTT.

The chain carries TRBV4-1 and TRBJ2-1, with D possibly TRBD2 on 5 matching bases. The CDR3 loop spans 14 amino acids. Germline values: CDR1 MGHRA, CDR2 YSYEKL. The ends were cut back, 1 base at V and 9 bases at J, with 13 bases in the middle. CDR3: CASSQVRGFGEQFF. CDR3 bases: TGCGCCAGCAGCCAAGTCAGAGGGTTCGGTGAGCAGTTCTTC.

The CDR3 DNA sequence: TGTGCCTGGAGCAGCGGTTTCTATGAGCAGTTCTTC. Translation gives CAWSSGFYEQFF. The chain recombines TRBV30 with TRBJ2-1, with D perhaps TRBD2 (5 bases). The CDR3 consists of 12 residues. Looked up from germline, CDR1 is GTSNPN and CDR2 is SVGIG (reference sequence). Trimming pared 3 bases from V and 8 bases from J, leaving 11 bases between.

The chain couples TRBV28 to TRBJ1-2, with a tentative D call TRBD1 (6 bases). Germline-derived CDR1 and CDR2 are MDHEN and SYDVKM. This CDR3 contains 14 residues. Trimming pared 2 bases from V and 2 bases from J, leaving 9 bases between. CDR3 sequence reads: CASSLQGLNYGYTF. CDR3 coding DNA: TGTGCCAGCAGTTTACAGGGGCTAAACTATGGCTACACCTTC.

The gene calls are TRBV5-1 and TRBJ2-1, with TRBD2 as a possible D gene (5 bases). Germline V CDR1 and CDR2: SGHRS, YFSETQ. The length of the CDR3 is 14 residues. The V gene lost 6 bases and the J gene lost 8 bases, with 18 bases spanning the gap. In DNA, the CDR3 is TGCGCCAGCACCCTGAGCGAGGGCATCCATGAGCAGTTCTTC. It is translated as CASTLSEGIHEQFF.

The gene calls are TRBV4-2 and TRBJ2-2; TRBD1 aligns across 10 bases. This CDR3 comprises 17 residues. With V trimmed by 3 bases and J by 2 bases, 6 bases remained unmatched. Germline CDR1 LGHNA, CDR2 YNFKEQ. The CDR3 loop reads CASSQAPTGGNTGELFF. For the CDR3, the DNA is TGTGCCAGCAGCCAGGCCCCGACAGGGGGCAACACCGGGGAGCTGTTTTTT.

The chain links TRBV5-1 to TRBJ1-1; TRBD1 matches at 8 bases. The junction had 4 bases not matched to a gene; V was cut back by 4 bases and J by 8 bases. This CDR3 contains 12 residues. Germline-derived CDR1 and CDR2 are SGHRS and YFSETQ. The CDR3 region is CASSQRTGEAFF. CDR3 DNA sequence: TGCGCCAGCAGCCAACGGACAGGGGAAGCTTTCTTT.